This TCR beta chain was sequenced for a study of spatial heterogeneity in lung cancer. The sample holds many counts of this clonotype. No antigen is known for it. The CDR3 is 15 residues long. Germline CDR1 is MNHNS and CDR2 is SASEGT. Trimming removed 3 bases from V and 0 bases from J, with 12 bases in between. Time point meaning: sample taken at primary tumor resection. TCRdb used MiXCR to reprocess the 5' RACE reads, holding one entry per CDR3 protein. The repertoire holds approximately 11,000 distinct CDR3 sequences, with around 3.4% as singletons. Findings and caveats of the study: Resection blood, more than follow-up blood, showed ubiquitous expanded tumor TCRs.

The TCR sequence derives from a female donor with early-stage non-small cell lung cancer. The chain uses TRBV6-1 and TRBJ2-7, with D unclear. This specimen consisted of PBMCs, obtained at surgery. CDR3 sequence: CASSDPQRSSYEQYF. The CDR3 coding sequence is TGTGCCAGCAGTGATCCCCAGCGTAGCTCCTACGAGCAGTACTTC.